This paragraph reports one TCR beta chain. This record belongs to a study of cytomegalovirus exposure and HLA in healthy donors. This CDR3 comprises 15 residues. V gave up 5 bases and J gave up 7 bases, with 18 bases separating them. Germline-derived CDR1 and CDR2 are SGHTA and FQGNSA. With 60 Vbeta and 13 Jbeta primers, the PCR was carried out. The data were produced by immunoSEQ multiplex PCR, yet TCRdb's version contains in-frame clones alone and is incomplete. In the table there are roughly 97,000 clones, around 80% of which are singletons. The material sequenced was PBMCs. The source of this sequence is a woman in her thirties or forties in good health and CMV-seronegative. The V call is TRBV7-2, the J call TRBJ1-5; the D is unclear. DNA for the CDR3: TGTGCCAGCAGCCTCCTACCGGGGAGGGAACAGCCCCAGCATTTT. Translated: CASSLLPGREQPQHF.